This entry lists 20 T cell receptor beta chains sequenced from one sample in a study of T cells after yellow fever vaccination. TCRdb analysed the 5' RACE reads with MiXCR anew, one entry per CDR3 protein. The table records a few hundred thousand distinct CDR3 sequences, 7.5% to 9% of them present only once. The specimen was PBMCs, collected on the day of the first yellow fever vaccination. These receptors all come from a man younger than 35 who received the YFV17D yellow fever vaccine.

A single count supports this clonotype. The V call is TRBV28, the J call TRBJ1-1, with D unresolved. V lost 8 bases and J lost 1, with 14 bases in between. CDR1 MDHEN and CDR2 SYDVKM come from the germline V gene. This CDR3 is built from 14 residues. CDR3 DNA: TGTGCCAGCGATAGGGCCCGGCAGAACACTGAAGCTTTCTTT. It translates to CASDRARQNTEAFF.

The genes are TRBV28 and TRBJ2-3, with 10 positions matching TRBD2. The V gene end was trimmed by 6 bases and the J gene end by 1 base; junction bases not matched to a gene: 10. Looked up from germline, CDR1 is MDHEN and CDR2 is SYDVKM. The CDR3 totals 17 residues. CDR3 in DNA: TGTGCCAGCAGAGGCAGGGGCACTAGCGGGGGCACAGATACGCAGTATTTT. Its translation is CASRGRGTSGGTDTQYF. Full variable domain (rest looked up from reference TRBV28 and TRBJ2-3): DVKVTQSSRYLVKRTGEKVFLECVQDMDHENMFWYRQDPGLGLRLIYFSYDVKMKEKGDIPEGYSVSREKKERFSLILESASTNQTSMYLCASRGRGTSGGTDTQYFGPGTRLTVL.

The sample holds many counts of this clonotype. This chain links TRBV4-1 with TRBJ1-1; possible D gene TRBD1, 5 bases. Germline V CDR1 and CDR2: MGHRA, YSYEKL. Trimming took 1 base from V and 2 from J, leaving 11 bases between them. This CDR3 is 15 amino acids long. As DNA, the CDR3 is TGCGCCAGCAGCCAAGGAGGGGCACGAAACACTGAAGCTTTCTTT. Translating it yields CASSQGGARNTEAFF.

The CDR3: CASHRGPSNEKLFF. CDR3 coding DNA: TGTGCCAGCCACCGGGGACCGTCTAATGAAAAACTGTTTTTT. V is TRBV18 and J is TRBJ1-4; D might be TRBD1 (5 bases). Per germline, CDR1 KGHSH and CDR2 LQKENI. The CDR3 has 14 residues. Trimming removed 8 bases from V and 3 bases from J, with 13 bases in between. The complete variable domain, with remaining parts taken from reference TRBV18 and TRBJ1-4, reads NAGVMQNPRHLVRRRGQEARLRCSPMKGHSHVYWYRQLPEEGLKFMVYLQKENIIDESGMPKERFSAEFPKEGPSILRIQQVVRGDSAAYFCASHRGPSNEKLFFGSGTQLSVL.

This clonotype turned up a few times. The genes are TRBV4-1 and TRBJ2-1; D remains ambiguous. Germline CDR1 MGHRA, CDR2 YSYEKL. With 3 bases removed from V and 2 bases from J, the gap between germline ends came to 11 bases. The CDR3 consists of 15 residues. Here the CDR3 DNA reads TGCGCCAGCAGCCACGCCTCGGGCCCCTACAATGAGCAGTTCTTC. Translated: CASSHASGPYNEQFF.

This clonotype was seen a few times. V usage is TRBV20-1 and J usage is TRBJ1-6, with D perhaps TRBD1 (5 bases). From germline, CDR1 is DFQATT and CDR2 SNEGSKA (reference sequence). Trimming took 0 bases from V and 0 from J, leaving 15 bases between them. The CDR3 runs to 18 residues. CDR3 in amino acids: CSARDPRGRSSYNSPLHF. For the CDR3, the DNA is TGCAGTGCTAGAGACCCCCGGGGGAGGAGCTCCTATAATTCACCCCTCCACTTT.

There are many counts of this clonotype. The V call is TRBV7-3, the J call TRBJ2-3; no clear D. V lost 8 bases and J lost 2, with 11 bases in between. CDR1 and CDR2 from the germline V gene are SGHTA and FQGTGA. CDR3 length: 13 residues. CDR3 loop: CASAGQDTDTQYF. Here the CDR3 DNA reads TGTGCCAGCGCTGGGCAGGACACAGATACGCAGTATTTT. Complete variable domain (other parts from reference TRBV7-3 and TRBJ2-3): GAGVSQTPSNKVTEKGKYVELRCDPISGHTALYWYRQSLGQGPEFLIYFQGTGAADDSGLPNDRFFAVRPEGSVSTLKIQRTERGDSAVYLCASAGQDTDTQYFGPGTRLTVL.

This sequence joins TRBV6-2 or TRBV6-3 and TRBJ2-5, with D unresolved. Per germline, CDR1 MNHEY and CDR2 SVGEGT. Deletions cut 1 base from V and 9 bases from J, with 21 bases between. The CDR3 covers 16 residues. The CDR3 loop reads CASSYFPGRAEKAQYF. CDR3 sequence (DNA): TGTGCCAGCAGTTACTTCCCCGGTAGGGCTGAGAAGGCCCAGTACTTC.

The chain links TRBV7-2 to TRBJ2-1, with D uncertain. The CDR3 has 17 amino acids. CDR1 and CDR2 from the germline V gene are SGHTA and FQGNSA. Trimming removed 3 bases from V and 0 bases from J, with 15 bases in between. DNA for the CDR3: TGTGCCAGCAGCTTTAGCCTTGGCTATCGCTCCTACAATGAGCAGTTCTTC. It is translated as CASSFSLGYRSYNEQFF.

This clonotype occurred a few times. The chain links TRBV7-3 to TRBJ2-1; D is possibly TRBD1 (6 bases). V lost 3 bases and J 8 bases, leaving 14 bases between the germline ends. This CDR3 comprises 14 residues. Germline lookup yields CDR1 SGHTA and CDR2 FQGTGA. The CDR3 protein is CASSFGQPGDEQFF. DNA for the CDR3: TGTGCCAGCAGCTTCGGTCAACCAGGGGATGAGCAGTTCTTC.

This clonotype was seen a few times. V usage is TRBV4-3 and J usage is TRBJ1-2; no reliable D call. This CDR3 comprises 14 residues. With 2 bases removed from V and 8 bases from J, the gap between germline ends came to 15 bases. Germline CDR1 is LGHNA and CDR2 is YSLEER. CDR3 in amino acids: CASSQLSWGGGYTF. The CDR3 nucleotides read TGCGCCAGCAGCCAACTATCTTGGGGAGGAGGCTACACCTTC.

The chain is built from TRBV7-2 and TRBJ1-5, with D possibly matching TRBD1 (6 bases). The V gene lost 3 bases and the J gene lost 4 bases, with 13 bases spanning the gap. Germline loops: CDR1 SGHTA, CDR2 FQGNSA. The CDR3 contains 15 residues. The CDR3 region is CASSLGTMGNQPQHF. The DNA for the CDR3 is TGTGCCAGCAGCTTGGGGACAATGGGGAATCAGCCCCAGCATTTT.

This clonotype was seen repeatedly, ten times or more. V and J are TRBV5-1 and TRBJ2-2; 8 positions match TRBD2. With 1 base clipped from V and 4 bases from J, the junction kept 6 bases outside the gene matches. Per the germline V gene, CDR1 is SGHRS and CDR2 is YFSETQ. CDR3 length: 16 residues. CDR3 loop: CASSLKRGKVTGELFF. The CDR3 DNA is TGCGCCAGCAGCTTGAAGCGGGGGAAGGTCACCGGGGAGCTGTTTTTT.

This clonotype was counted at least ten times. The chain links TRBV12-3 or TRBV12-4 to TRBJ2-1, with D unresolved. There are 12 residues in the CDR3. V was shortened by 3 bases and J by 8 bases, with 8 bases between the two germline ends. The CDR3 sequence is CASSFGQDEQFF. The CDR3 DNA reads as TGTGCCAGCAGTTTCGGTCAGGATGAGCAGTTCTTC.

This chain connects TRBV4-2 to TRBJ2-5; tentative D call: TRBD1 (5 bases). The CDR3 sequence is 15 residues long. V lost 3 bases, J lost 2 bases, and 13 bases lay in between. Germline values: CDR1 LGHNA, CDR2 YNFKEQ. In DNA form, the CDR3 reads TGTGCCAGCAGCCAGGTTAGGGGATTGCAAGAGACCCAGTACTTC. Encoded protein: CASSQVRGLQETQYF.

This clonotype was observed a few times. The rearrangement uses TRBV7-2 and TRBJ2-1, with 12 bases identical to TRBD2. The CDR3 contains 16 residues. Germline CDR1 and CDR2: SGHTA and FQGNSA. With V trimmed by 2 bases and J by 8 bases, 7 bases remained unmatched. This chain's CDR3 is CASSLRLAGGLDEQFF. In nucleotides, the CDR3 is TGTGCCAGCAGCTTAAGGCTAGCGGGGGGGCTAGATGAGCAGTTCTTC.

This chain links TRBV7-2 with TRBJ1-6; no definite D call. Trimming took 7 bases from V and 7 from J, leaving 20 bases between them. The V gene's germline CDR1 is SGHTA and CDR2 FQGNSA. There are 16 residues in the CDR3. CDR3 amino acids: CASTPPVAGRNSPLHF. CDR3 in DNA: TGTGCCAGCACCCCCCCTGTGGCAGGAAGGAATTCACCCCTCCACTTT. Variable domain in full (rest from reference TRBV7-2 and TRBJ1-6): GAGVSQSPSNKVTEKGKDVELRCDPISGHTALYWYRQSLGQGLEFLIYFQGNSAPDKSGLPSDRFSAERTGGSVSTLTIQRTQQEDSAVYLCASTPPVAGRNSPLHFGNGTRLTVT.

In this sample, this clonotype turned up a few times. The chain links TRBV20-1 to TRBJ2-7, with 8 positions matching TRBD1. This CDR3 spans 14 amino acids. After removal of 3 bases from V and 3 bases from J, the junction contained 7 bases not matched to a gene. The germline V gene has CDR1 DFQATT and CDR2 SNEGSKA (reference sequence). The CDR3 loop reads CSASSGTGIYEQYF. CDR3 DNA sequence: TGCAGTGCTAGCTCCGGGACAGGCATCTACGAGCAGTACTTC.

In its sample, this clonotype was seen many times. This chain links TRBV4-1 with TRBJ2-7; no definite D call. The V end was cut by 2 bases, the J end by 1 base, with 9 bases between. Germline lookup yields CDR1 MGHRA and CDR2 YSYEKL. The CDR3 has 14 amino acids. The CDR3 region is CASSQPTVSYEQYF. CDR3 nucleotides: TGCGCCAGCAGCCAACCGACCGTATCCTACGAGCAGTACTTC.

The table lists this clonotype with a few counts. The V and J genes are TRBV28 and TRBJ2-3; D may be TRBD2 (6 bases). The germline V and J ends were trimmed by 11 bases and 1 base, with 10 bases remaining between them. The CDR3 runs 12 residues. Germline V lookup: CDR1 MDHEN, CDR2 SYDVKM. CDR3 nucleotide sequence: TGTGCCTACGGCGGGGGCACAGATACGCAGTATTTT. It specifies CAYGGGTDTQYF.